Each of the 29 T cell receptor beta chains below was sequenced from the same sample in a study of cytomegalovirus exposure and HLA in healthy donors. The primer mix had 60 Vbeta and 13 Jbeta primers. Assay used: immunoSEQ multiplex PCR; TCRdb lists only in-frame clones, some missing. The repertoire holds approximately 150,000 clones, with about 80% as singletons. What was sequenced was PBMCs. The receptors were sampled from a woman aged 40 to 49 in good health and CMV-seronegative.

This clone was found a few times. The CDR3 region is CASSPHGGLSFDYEQYF. The DNA for the CDR3 is TGTGCCAGCTCACCCCACGGGGGGCTATCTTTCGACTACGAGCAGTACTTC. This chain uses TRBV18 with TRBJ2-7, with a weak D call TRBD2 (7 bases). This CDR3 contains 17 residues. Germline V lookup: CDR1 KGHSH, CDR2 LQKENI. The V end was cut by 3 bases, the J end by 3 bases, with 21 bases between.

The chain employs TRBV4-1 and TRBJ2-3; 7 nucleotides line up with TRBD1. Germline V gene lookup returns CDR1 MGHRA and CDR2 YSYEKL. Trimming at V came to 10 bases and at J to 3 bases, leaving 10 bases not matched to a gene. The CDR3 totals 14 residues. CDR3 sequence: CATQVRQGTDTQYF. The CDR3 DNA is TGCGCCACCCAAGTAAGACAGGGAACAGATACGCAGTATTTT.

The chain recombines TRBV6-6 with TRBJ2-7, with 8 bases lining up with TRBD2. V shed 5 bases, J shed 6 bases, and the junction held 15 bases outside the gene matches. This CDR3 has 16 amino acids. The germline gives CDR1 MNHNY, CDR2 SVGAGI (reference sequence). Here the CDR3 reads CASSPHLYGRAAEQYF. CDR3 DNA: TGTGCCAGCAGTCCCCACCTTTACGGGAGGGCCGCCGAGCAGTACTTC.

V usage is TRBV27 and J usage is TRBJ1-2, with 9 bases fitting TRBD1. The CDR3 loop spans 17 amino acids. The junction had 10 bases not matched to a gene; V was cut back by 5 bases and J by 0 bases. Germline V CDR1 and CDR2: MNHEY, SMNVEV (reference sequence). The CDR3 DNA sequence: TGTGCCAGCAGTGGGACAGGGCGGAGGGAAGCTAACTATGGCTACACCTTC. This sequence encodes CASSGTGRREANYGYTF.

This clone has a handful of counts. The J gene is TRBJ1-2, the V gene TRBV19, with a tentative D call TRBD1 (5 bases). Trimming removed 3 bases from V and 8 bases from J, with 13 bases in between. Germline loops: CDR1 LNHDA, CDR2 SQIVND (reference sequence). The CDR3 is 13 residues long. The CDR3 sequence is CASSISREGGYTF. Here the CDR3 DNA reads TGTGCCAGTAGTATTTCCAGGGAGGGCGGCTACACCTTC.

The chain uses TRBV2 and TRBJ2-6; D gene uncertain. Germline V gene data show CDR1 as SNHLY and CDR2 as FYNNEI. V was trimmed by 3 bases and J by 0 bases, leaving 12 bases between them. CDR3 length: 17 residues. The CDR3 is CASSDLSVASGANVLTF. The CDR3 coding sequence is TGTGCCAGCAGTGATCTTTCGGTAGCCTCTGGGGCCAACGTCCTGACTTTC.

In this sample, this clone turned up once. The genes are TRBV5-1 and TRBJ2-1, with 8 bases that match TRBD2. J lost 4 bases, V lost 7 bases, and 10 bases had no gene match. Germline loops: CDR1 SGHRS, CDR2 YFSETQ. The CDR3 spans 15 residues. This CDR3 is CASRLAGGLYNEQFF. For the CDR3, the DNA is TGCGCCAGCCGTTTGGCGGGGGGTCTTTACAATGAGCAGTTCTTC.

As to this clone: Compared with germline, one end of the junction differs, possibly owing to a read error. The rearrangement uses TRBV4-3 and TRBJ2-6; 9 bases are shared with TRBD1. CDR3 size: 17 residues. Germline V lookup: CDR1 LGHNA, CDR2 YSLEER. The CDR3 region has the DNA TGCGCCAGCAGCTTCGACAGGGGGGGTTCTGGGGCCAACGGCCTGACTTTC. Translation gives CASSFDRGGSGANGLTF.

This clone has only a few counts. The chain combines TRBV6-6 with TRBJ2-1; 9 positions match TRBD1. Germline CDR1 and CDR2: MNHNY and SVGAGI (reference sequence). Losses at the gene ends were 9 bases for V and 5 bases for J; bases not matched to a gene: 8. The CDR3 consists of 14 residues. The CDR3: CARGRGQGNNEQFF. CDR3 nucleotides: TGTGCCAGGGGTCGAGGACAGGGGAACAATGAGCAGTTCTTC.

This clone has only a few counts. V is TRBV6-4 and J is TRBJ2-7; possible D gene TRBD2, 5 bases. The CDR3 is 13 residues long. Trimming removed 6 bases at V and 3 bases at J, with 12 bases between. CDR1 is MRHNA, CDR2 SNTAGT, per germline. CDR3 nucleotides: TGTGCCAGCAGCCCGAGCCGGGGCTACGAGCAGTACTTC. Amino acids: CASSPSRGYEQYF.

This clone was seen only a few times. Other DNA sequences in the sample encode the same CDR3. The chain carries TRBV6-5 and TRBJ2-7; D is uncertain. This CDR3 is built from 12 residues. Germline-derived CDR1 and CDR2 are MNHEY and SVGAGI. The V end lost 5 bases, the J end lost 0 bases, and 5 bases lay between the germline ends. CDR3 sequence (DNA): TGTGCCAGCAGTCCCTCCTCCTACGAGCAGTACTTC. Translated, it gives CASSPSSYEQYF.

The V gene is TRBV5-6, the J gene TRBJ2-7; possible D gene TRBD2, 5 bases. The CDR3 is 15 amino acids. Per germline, CDR1 SGHDT and CDR2 YYEEEE. The germline V and J ends were trimmed by 5 bases and 0 bases, with 15 bases remaining between them. CDR3 sequence reads: CASSPLGGSSYEQYF. CDR3 in DNA: TGTGCCAGCAGTCCCCTAGGAGGAAGCTCCTACGAGCAGTACTTC.

V is TRBV7-9 and J is TRBJ2-1; TRBD2 matches at 10 bases. Looked up from germline, CDR1 is SEHNR and CDR2 is FQNEAQ (reference sequence). Trimming cost V 7 bases and J 8 bases; bases outside gene matches: 14. This CDR3 spans 16 amino acids. CDR3 bases: TGTGCCAGCACCCCTCCTAGCGGGGGACCAAGCGATGAGCAGTTCTTC. Encoded protein: CASTPPSGGPSDEQFF.

V and J are TRBV19 and TRBJ2-7, with a weak D call TRBD1 (5 bases). Germline V lookup: CDR1 LNHDA, CDR2 SQIVND (reference sequence). There are 14 residues in the CDR3. Deletions cut 4 bases from V and 5 bases from J, with 15 bases between. The CDR3 sequence is CASSRGQETHEQYF. The CDR3 coding sequence is TGTGCCAGTAGTAGGGGCCAGGAGACCCACGAGCAGTACTTC.

This clone was counted a few times. The rearrangement joins TRBV6-5 to TRBJ1-5; 8 bases are shared with TRBD1. Trimming took 5 bases from V and 6 from J; bases not matched to a gene: 3. This CDR3 is built from 13 residues. CDR1 and CDR2 (germline): MNHEY, SVGAGI. CDR3 region: CASSADRGQPQHF. DNA for the CDR3: TGTGCCAGCAGTGCCGACAGGGGTCAGCCCCAGCATTTT.

The gene calls are TRBV9 and TRBJ2-2; perhaps TRBD2 as D (5 bases). V lost 4 bases to trimming and J lost 2 bases, with 12 bases between them. CDR1 SGDLS and CDR2 YYNGEE come from the germline V gene. This CDR3 has 15 amino acids. The DNA of the CDR3 is TGTGCCAGCAGCCTAAGCGAGGGTAACACCGGGGAGCTGTTTTTT. It translates to CASSLSEGNTGELFF.

This chain uses TRBV29-1 with TRBJ1-5, with a weak D call TRBD1 (6 bases). Germline V lookup: CDR1 SQVTM, CDR2 ANQGSEA. The CDR3 totals 13 residues. Between the trimmed V and J ends, which lost 4 bases and 4 bases, there was a span of 11 bases. DNA of the CDR3: TGCAGCGTTGCCAGGGGAGGGAATCAGCCCCAGCATTTT. Its translation is CSVARGGNQPQHF.

The chain links TRBV10-3 to TRBJ2-1; TRBD2 aligns across 9 bases. The V gene end was trimmed by 2 bases and the J gene end by 4 bases; junction bases not matched to a gene: 6. This CDR3 is 16 amino acids long. Germline V gene data show CDR1 as ENHRY and CDR2 as SYGVKD. CDR3 sequence reads: CAISELSGRQYNEQFF. The DNA of the CDR3 is TGTGCCATCAGTGAGCTCAGCGGGAGGCAATACAATGAGCAGTTCTTC.

This clone was counted a single time. The chain couples TRBV6-5 to TRBJ1-3; 10 bases are shared with TRBD1. Trimming took 2 bases from V and 4 from J; bases not matched to a gene: 5. Germline loops: CDR1 MNHEY, CDR2 SVGAGI. The length of the CDR3 is 16 residues. CDR3 DNA sequence: TGTGCCAGCAGTTACAGGGACAGGGGACAAGGAAACACCATATATTTT. This encodes CASSYRDRGQGNTIYF.

This clone was seen only a few times. This chain joins TRBV7-9 and TRBJ2-3, with 10 bases that match TRBD2. This CDR3 has 15 residues. The germline V gene has CDR1 SEHNR and CDR2 FQNEAQ (reference sequence). J was trimmed by 6 bases and V by 2 bases; bases with no gene match: 5. Here the CDR3 reads CASSLKHSGRDTQYF. CDR3 coding DNA: TGTGCCAGCAGCTTAAAACATAGCGGGAGGGATACGCAGTATTTT.

This chain uses TRBV5-1 with TRBJ1-4, with 7 bases aligning to TRBD1. The germline V gene encodes CDR1 SGHRS and CDR2 YFSETQ. The CDR3 contains 14 residues. The junction had 3 bases not matched to a gene; V was cut back by 4 bases and J by 3 bases. Here the CDR3 DNA reads TGCGCCAGCAGCCCAGGACAGGCTAATGAAAAACTGTTTTTT. This gives the protein CASSPGQANEKLFF.

The chain has TRBV19 and TRBJ1-2; D not certain. Germline CDR1 and CDR2: LNHDA and SQIVND (reference sequence). The germline V and J ends were trimmed by 5 bases and 3 bases, with 16 bases remaining between them. The CDR3 loop spans 15 amino acids. This chain's CDR3 is CASSPEERVDYGYTF. The CDR3 coding sequence is TGTGCCAGTAGTCCCGAAGAGAGGGTCGACTATGGCTACACCTTC.

As concerns this clone: At the DNA level, this CDR3 is encoded by other sequences in the same sample as well. V gene TRBV19 combines with J gene TRBJ1-5; D uncertain. Germline assignment: CDR1 LNHDA and CDR2 SQIVND (reference sequence). This CDR3 is 12 amino acids long. Trimming took off 2 bases at V and 10 bases at J, with 9 bases between the two ends. CDR3 loop: CASSIRRGPQHF. In DNA, the CDR3 is TGTGCCAGTAGTATAAGACGGGGACCCCAGCATTTT.

This clone has a single count. V gene TRBV28 combines with J gene TRBJ2-7; D is perhaps TRBD1 (6 bases). V lost 4 bases to trimming and J lost 2 bases, with 12 bases between them. Germline V CDR1 and CDR2: MDHEN, SYDVKM. The CDR3 is made up of 14 amino acids. The CDR3, as DNA: TGTGCCAGCAGTTCGACAGGCAAACCCTACGAGCAGTACTTC. Its translation: CASSSTGKPYEQYF.

This clone was found once. The genes are TRBV5-1 and TRBJ2-5; TRBD2 matches at 9 bases. The germline V gene has CDR1 SGHRS and CDR2 YFSETQ. This CDR3 comprises 16 residues. The V and J ends lost 4 bases and 2 bases, in that order; junction bases with no gene match: 9. CDR3 sequence (DNA): TGCGCCAGCAGCAGCGGGGGGACGCCGATTCAAGAGACCCAGTACTTC. Encoded protein: CASSSGGTPIQETQYF.

The chain joins TRBV6-5 to TRBJ2-5, with 13 positions matching TRBD2. The CDR3 is 15 amino acids. With V trimmed by 6 bases and J by 4 bases, 5 bases remained unmatched. The V gene's germline CDR1 is MNHEY and CDR2 SVGAGI. The CDR3 sequence: CASSGLAGVRETQYF. DNA for the CDR3: TGTGCCAGCAGCGGACTAGCGGGAGTAAGAGAGACCCAGTACTTC.

The rearrangement links TRBV19 to TRBJ2-1; TRBD2 agrees at 11 bases. The CDR3 runs to 12 residues. The germline V gene encodes CDR1 LNHDA and CDR2 SQIVND (reference sequence). V was clipped by 6 bases and J by 14 bases; unmatched bases: 6. The CDR3 sequence is CASRLTSGIKFF. DNA for the CDR3: TGTGCCAGTAGGTTGACTAGCGGGATTAAGTTCTTC.

The chain joins TRBV4-3 to TRBJ2-7; D might be TRBD1 (6 bases). The CDR3 length is 14 residues. CDR1 is LGHNA and CDR2 is YSLEER in the germline V gene. V was pared by 1 base and J by 5 bases, with 12 bases between. The CDR3 is CASSQAYRAHEQYF. CDR3 sequence (DNA): TGCGCCAGCAGCCAAGCTTACAGGGCCCACGAGCAGTACTTC.

As regards this clone: A junction boundary mismatches the germline segment, possibly from a read error. The rearrangement links TRBV4-3 to TRBJ2-6; tentatively, D is TRBD1 (5 bases). Germline V lookup: CDR1 LGHNA, CDR2 YSLEER. The length of the CDR3 is 16 residues. This chain's CDR3 is CASSQSRVSGANGLTF. CDR3 in DNA: TGCGCCAGCAGCCAGAGCAGGGTTTCTGGGGCCAACGGCCTGACTTTC.